The T cell receptor beta chain under discussion was sequenced for a study of blood T cell repertoires in COVID-19. Study as a whole: Italy, Spain and the United States were the sources of the convalescent and acute COVID-19 samples. The cDNA or gDNA used as material had been derived from T cells, B-cell-depleted T cells, or PBMCs.

Germline V lookup: CDR1 MDHEN, CDR2 SYDVKM. The CDR3 has 13 residues. Trimming removed 11 bases from V and 5 bases from J, with 18 bases in between. In the authors' methods: Estimation of nucleated cell counts relied on the amplification of reference gene primers. The data were produced by immunoSEQ multiplex PCR, yet TCRdb's version contains in-frame clones alone and is incomplete. The V and J calls and clone size are taken from that table; D and trimming were inferred from the DNA. The sample carries about 260,000 clones, about 86% recorded once. This rearrangement joins TRBV28 to TRBJ1-1; D might be TRBD1 (5 bases). This TCR was sampled from a man aged 30 to 39 with acute COVID-19. Sequencing was done on a sample of PBMCs or T cells enriched from blood (not recorded which). The CDR3 protein is CAGTPAFGTEAFF. The CDR3 nucleotides read TGTGCCGGGACTCCTGCATTTGGGACTGAAGCTTTCTTT.